The subject of this entry is one T cell receptor (beta chain). The target antigen is unknown. This CDR3 comprises 16 residues. Germline V lookup: CDR1 SGDLS, CDR2 YYNGEE. Germline trimming cut 6 bases from V and 5 bases from J; bases unmatched to any gene: 14. Vbeta (60) and Jbeta (13) primers were used in the PCR. TCRdb keeps only in-frame clones here, not all; method: immunoSEQ multiplex PCR. There are 190,000 or so clones in the sample; 83% occur only once, and around 1.7% lies in the top ten. These data originate in a study of cytomegalovirus exposure and HLA in healthy donors. Study-level findings and limits: Fewer N-insertions (relative to the approximately 700-donor mean) were reportedly seen in an Asian-associated ancestry cluster in a later analysis. Among TCR beta chains, those listed as cytomegalovirus-associated numbered 164. For cytomegalovirus status, the classifier reportedly gave diagnoses with high specificity and sensitivity. It was confirmed in vitro that a few of the CMV-associated chains were specific for CMV antigens.

The clonotype comes from a man aged 45-65 years in good health and CMV-seronegative. Sequenced sample: PBMCs. The V and J genes are TRBV9 and TRBJ2-5; 9 bases are a match to TRBD2. CDR3 region: CASNGRGGLTGETQYF. Here the CDR3 DNA reads TGTGCCAGCAACGGGCGGGGGGGCCTCACGGGTGAGACCCAGTACTTC. The full variable domain, with the rest looked up from reference TRBV9 and TRBJ2-5, is DSGVTQTPKHLITATGQRVTLRCSPRSGDLSVYWYQQSLDQGLQFLIQYYNGEERAKGNILERFSAQQFPDLHSELNLSSLELGDSALYFCASNGRGGLTGETQYFGPGTRLLVL.